This T cell receptor (beta chain) was sequenced for a study of cytomegalovirus exposure and HLA in healthy donors. Study observations and caveats: In vitro assays verified that three CMV-associated chains recognized CMV antigens specifically. With further analysis later on, most CMV-associated TCR beta chains appeared HLA-restricted.

Primers included in the PCR were 60 Vbeta and 13 Jbeta primers. As handled by the study authors: As a later analysis found, there were 70 million to 80 million unique TCR beta chains, of which roughly 11 million were shared. Sequencing was performed with immunoSEQ multiplex PCR; in TCRdb, only in-frame clones are kept and a portion is missing. V and J calls and clone size are given by that table; D and trimming were obtained from the DNA. The data contain approximately 180,000 clones, around 80% of them singletons. CDR3 length equals 14 residues. Germline loops: CDR1 MDHEN, CDR2 SYDVKM. V lost 6 bases to trimming and J lost 0 bases, with 9 bases between them. Note on this clone: The antigen is not known.

The specimen was PBMCs. The chain uses TRBV28 and TRBJ1-5; weak D call: TRBD1 (5 bases). This clonotype was obtained from a woman in her twenties or thirties in good health and CMV-seropositive. DNA of the CDR3: TGTGCCAGCAGACGGGGGTATAGCAATCAGCCCCAGCATTTT. Amino acids: CASRRGYSNQPQHF.